This is a list of T cell receptor beta chains from one sample in a study of blood T cell repertoires in COVID-19. The protocol was immunoSEQ multiplex PCR, while the TCRdb copy is restricted to in-frame clones and leaves out a portion. The data contain approximately 670,000 clones, around 90% of them singletons. The source material was peripheral blood. These receptors were collected from a woman between 18 and 29 years old with acute or convalescent COVID-19. Both conserved end residues are part of each CDR3. D genes are given only for firm matches. Only some rows state a clone size, as once, few, many or a class for expanded clones.

clone_size: .; v_call: TRBV7-9; j_call: TRBJ1-4; d_call: .; cdr3_nt: TGTGCCAGCAGCCTCTCCCGGGCTAATGAAAAACTGTTTTTT; cdr3_aa: CASSLSRANEKLFF
clone_size: .; v_call: TRBV18; j_call: TRBJ1-5; d_call: .; cdr3_nt: TGTGCCAGCTCACCGAGTTTCGGCAATCAGCCCCAGCATTTT; cdr3_aa: CASSPSFGNQPQHF
clone_size: .; v_call: TRBV9; j_call: TRBJ2-1; d_call: TRBD2; cdr3_nt: TGTGCCAGCAGCGTAGTAGGGACTAGCGGGGTTGATGAGCAGTTCTTC; cdr3_aa: CASSVVGTSGVDEQFF
clone_size: .; v_call: TRBV4-2; j_call: TRBJ2-1; d_call: TRBD2; cdr3_nt: TGTGCCAGCCGCGGACTAGCGGGGGGTGTATACAATGAGCAGTTCTTC; cdr3_aa: CASRGLAGGVYNEQFF
clone_size: .; v_call: TRBV30; j_call: TRBJ2-7; d_call: .; cdr3_nt: TGTGCCTGGAGTGTACTTAGCAAAGCCTACGAGCAGTACTTC; cdr3_aa: CAWSVLSKAYEQYF
clone_size: .; v_call: TRBV4-3; j_call: TRBJ2-7; d_call: TRBD2; cdr3_nt: TGCGCCAGCAGCCAAGATAGCGGGGTCGAGCAGTACTTC; cdr3_aa: CASSQDSGVEQYF
clone_size: .; v_call: TRBV30; j_call: TRBJ2-7; d_call: TRBD2; cdr3_nt: TGTGCCTGGAGTGTAAGGCCTAGCGGGAGGGCCTCCTACGAGCAGTACTTC; cdr3_aa: CAWSVRPSGRASYEQYF
clone_size: .; v_call: TRBV2; j_call: TRBJ1-1; d_call: .; cdr3_nt: TGTGCCAGCAGTGATGGAGGCCTGACTGAAGCTTTCTTT; cdr3_aa: CASSDGGLTEAFF
clone_size: .; v_call: TRBV27; j_call: TRBJ2-7; d_call: .; cdr3_nt: TGTGCCAGCAGTTTATTAGGGGCCTACGAGCAGTACTTC; cdr3_aa: CASSLLGAYEQYF
clone_size: .; v_call: TRBV6-5; j_call: TRBJ2-2; d_call: .; cdr3_nt: TGTGCCAGCAGTTACGGTCCGAGGACCGGGGAGCTGTTTTTT; cdr3_aa: CASSYGPRTGELFF
clone_size: .; v_call: TRBV27; j_call: TRBJ1-6; d_call: TRBD1; cdr3_nt: TGTGCCAGCAACGGACAGGGATTAAGTTCACCCCTCCACTTT; cdr3_aa: CASNGQGLSSPLHF
clone_size: .; v_call: TRBV20-1; j_call: TRBJ2-5; d_call: .; cdr3_nt: TGCAGTGCGGTGAGGGAAGAGACCCAGTACTTC; cdr3_aa: CSAVREETQYF
clone_size: once; v_call: TRBV6-5; j_call: TRBJ1-2; d_call: TRBD1; cdr3_nt: TGTGCCAGCAGTAGAGACAGGGACTATGGCTACACCTTC; cdr3_aa: CASSRDRDYGYTF
clone_size: .; v_call: TRBV14; j_call: TRBJ1-3; d_call: .; cdr3_nt: TGTGCCAGCGCAGGGAGGGCTGGAAACACCATATATTTT; cdr3_aa: CASAGRAGNTIYF
clone_size: .; v_call: TRBV11-3; j_call: TRBJ1-1; d_call: .; cdr3_nt: TGTGCCAGCAGCCCACGCGGGGGGAGAAACACTGAAGCTTTCTTT; cdr3_aa: CASSPRGGRNTEAFF
clone_size: .; v_call: TRBV4-1; j_call: TRBJ2-1; d_call: .; cdr3_nt: TGCGCCAGCAGCCAAAGGTGGGAGGGGGGGAAGGCCTACAATGAGCAGTTCTTC; cdr3_aa: CASSQRWEGGKAYNEQFF
clone_size: .; v_call: TRBV7-2; j_call: TRBJ1-5; d_call: .; cdr3_nt: TGTGCCAGCAGCTTAAAGAGTGACAATCAGCCCCAGCATTTT; cdr3_aa: CASSLKSDNQPQHF